This T cell receptor (beta chain) was profiled in a study of shared clonotypes between healthy human individuals. V dropped 0 bases and J dropped 5 bases, with 16 bases sitting between them. This CDR3 is built from 16 residues. Germline V gives CDR1 LNHNV, CDR2 YYDKDF (reference sequence). Using immunoSEQ multiplex PCR, the repertoire was profiled, and TCRdb retains in-frame clones only, with some absent. The sample consists of around 2.1 million clones, 90% to 96% of them appearing once. Study outcomes and limitations: A limitation of the genetic and exposure-history diversity represented arose from few donors. Generation probabilities of non-shared clonotypes were lower (relative to those shared by all four donors).

This clone showed up just once. What it binds is not known. All donors were Caucasian adults living in Nashville, Tennessee. The receptor's source is a man between 18 and 35 years old in good health. This chain uses TRBV15 with TRBJ2-5; weak D call: TRBD1 (7 bases). The sample consisted of naive CD4+ T cells sorted from blood. Subset reported: CD45RA+ positively selected. Here the CDR3 DNA reads TGTGCCACCAGCAGAGATCCCGGCAGGGGGGTGGAGACCCAGTACTTC. Amino acids: CATSRDPGRGVETQYF.